The present TCR beta chain was sequenced within a study of control samples from healthy donors and cancer patients. The CDR3 spans 16 residues. Looked up from germline, CDR1 is LNHDA and CDR2 is SQIVND (reference sequence). With 4 bases clipped from V and 4 bases from J, the junction kept 5 bases outside the gene matches. This clone is a singleton in its sample. Method: immunoSEQ multiplex PCR; TCRdb's copy keeps in-frame clones and lacks some. The data show under 200,000 clones, roughly nine tenths seen once. The genes are TRBV19 and TRBJ2-1, with TRBD2 matching 12 bases. This receptor was obtained from a woman in her twenties or thirties in good health. Sequenced input: blood. Written as DNA, the CDR3 is TGTGCCAGTAGTAAAGGACTAGCGGGAATATACAATGAGCAGTTCTTC. It specifies CASSKGLAGIYNEQFF.